The 23 T cell receptor beta chains below were found in one sample sequenced in a study of PD-1 blockade in classical Hodgkin lymphoma. Following autologous stem cell transplantation, relapse occurred in every patient, and exposure to brentuximab vedotin varied. Sequenced by immunoSEQ multiplex PCR; TCRdb stores in-frame clones only, minus some. The sample records about 97,000 clones, approximately 88% being singletons. The material sequenced was peripheral blood mononuclear cells (PBMCs), taken at baseline. These receptors came from a human donor with classical Hodgkin lymphoma.

The V gene is TRBV18, the J gene TRBJ2-1; D not certain. Trimming stripped 4 bases from V and 4 bases from J, with 14 bases between. This CDR3 contains 15 residues. Per germline, CDR1 KGHSH and CDR2 LQKENI. The CDR3 coding sequence is TGTGCCAGCTCACTTTCGACGTCAGATTACAATGAGCAGTTCTTC. This gives the protein CASSLSTSDYNEQFF.

This chain uses TRBV7-6 with TRBJ2-7; maybe TRBD1 (5 bases). Germline V gene data show CDR1 as SGHVS and CDR2 as FNYEAQ. The CDR3 extends over 14 amino acids. Between the trimmed V and J ends, which lost 0 bases and 3 bases, there was a span of 9 bases. The CDR3: CASSLAEGVYEQYF. CDR3 nucleotide sequence: TGTGCCAGCAGCTTAGCGGAAGGGGTCTACGAGCAGTACTTC.

The chain recombines TRBV19 with TRBJ1-1; TRBD1 agrees at 9 bases. Germline lookup yields CDR1 LNHDA and CDR2 SQIVND (reference sequence). This CDR3 is built from 13 residues. V dropped 5 bases and J dropped 8; count of bases not matched to a gene: 6. The CDR3 loop is CASSWGQGREAFF. In DNA form, the CDR3 reads TGTGCCAGTAGTTGGGGACAGGGAAGAGAAGCTTTCTTT.

The genes are TRBV4-1 and TRBJ2-7; D gene ambiguous. The germline gives CDR1 MGHRA, CDR2 YSYEKL. This CDR3 is 11 amino acids long. V lost 0 bases and J 7 bases, leaving 4 bases between the germline ends. CDR3 sequence (DNA): TGCGCCAGCAGCCAAGACACGGAGCAGTACTTC. Residues: CASSQDTEQYF.

The V call is TRBV27, the J call TRBJ1-2, with a tentative D call TRBD1 (5 bases). Germline V CDR1 and CDR2: MNHEY, SMNVEV (reference sequence). This CDR3 comprises 16 residues. V gave up 0 bases and J gave up 1 base, with 12 bases separating them. The CDR3 protein is CASSLSGTAFNYGYTF. The CDR3 DNA reads TGTGCCAGCAGTTTATCAGGGACTGCCTTTAACTATGGCTACACCTTC.

This chain joins TRBV9 and TRBJ2-7; no reliable D call. The CDR3 is made up of 14 amino acids. The V end was cut by 3 bases, the J end by 6 bases, with 16 bases between. Per the germline V gene, CDR1 is SGDLS and CDR2 is YYNGEE. CDR3 bases: TGTGCCAGCAGCGCCCTCGCTGGGTTGAGCGAGCAGTACTTC. It is translated as CASSALAGLSEQYF.

The chain carries TRBV6-5 and TRBJ2-7, with 11 bases matching TRBD2. The V and J ends lost 7 bases and 4 bases, in that order; junction bases with no gene match: 6. CDR3 length equals 14 residues. Germline loops: CDR1 MNHEY, CDR2 SVGAGI. The CDR3 sequence: CASTKTSGKYEQYF. For the CDR3, the DNA is TGTGCCAGCACCAAGACTAGCGGGAAATACGAGCAGTACTTC.

This sequence joins TRBV11-3 and TRBJ2-2; 14 nucleotides match TRBD2. Germline lookup yields CDR1 SGHNT and CDR2 YENEEA. V dropped 1 base and J dropped 5; count of bases not matched to a gene: 3. CDR3 length: 17 amino acids. CDR3 residues: CASSLGGLAGVTGELFF. CDR3 nucleotide sequence: TGTGCCAGCAGCTTAGGGGGACTAGCGGGAGTTACCGGGGAGCTGTTTTTT.

The V gene is TRBV29-1, the J gene TRBJ1-1, with TRBD1 matching over 7 bases. The CDR3 length is 13 residues. J gave up 1 base and V 7 bases, and 6 bases lay outside the gene matches. Germline values: CDR1 SQVTM, CDR2 ANQGSEA. CDR3 sequence (DNA): TGCAGCGCTGGGGGACAGCCGAACACTGAAGCTTTCTTT. Its translation: CSAGGQPNTEAFF. The whole variable domain, filled in from reference TRBV29-1 and TRBJ1-1, reads SAVISQKPSRDICQRGTSLTIQCQVDSQVTMMFWYRQQPGQSLTLIATANQGSEATYESGFVIDKFPISRPNLTFSTLTVSNMSPEDSSIYLCSAGGQPNTEAFFGQGTRLTVV.

This chain links TRBV4-1 with TRBJ1-3; D remains unclear. The CDR3 extends over 17 amino acids. V shed 3 bases and J shed 0 bases, with 15 bases lying between them. Germline V gene data show CDR1 as MGHRA and CDR2 as YSYEKL. This CDR3 reads CASSHPGPRSSGNTIYF. In nucleotides, the CDR3 is TGCGCCAGCAGCCACCCGGGTCCAAGAAGCTCTGGAAACACCATATATTTT.

The J gene is TRBJ1-4, the V gene TRBV19; TRBD1 is a possible D gene (5 bases). Trimming removed 5 bases at V and 8 bases at J, with 15 bases between. Germline CDR1 is LNHDA and CDR2 is SQIVND (reference sequence). CDR3 length: 14 amino acids. The CDR3 DNA reads as TGTGCCAGTAGTCGGGACGCTTTTCAAGAAAAACTGTTTTTT. Amino acids: CASSRDAFQEKLFF.

This sequence joins TRBV5-1 and TRBJ2-7; 7 nucleotides match TRBD1. The germline gives CDR1 SGHRS, CDR2 YFSETQ. The V and J ends lost 4 bases and 4 bases, in that order; junction bases with no gene match: 8. This CDR3 region has 14 residues. The CDR3 DNA reads as TGCGCCAGCAGCGCAACAGGGGTGGGATACGAGCAGTACTTC. Protein: CASSATGVGYEQYF.

V usage is TRBV27 and J usage is TRBJ2-2; 9 nucleotides match TRBD1. Germline trimming cut 7 bases from V and 7 bases from J; bases unmatched to any gene: 7. Germline CDR1 is MNHEY and CDR2 is SMNVEV (reference sequence). CDR3 size: 14 residues. The CDR3 DNA is TGTGCCAGCACCCGGGACAGGGCAAGCGGGGAGCTGTTTTTT. Amino acid sequence: CASTRDRASGELFF.

V and J are TRBV18 and TRBJ1-3; D not certain. CDR1 KGHSH and CDR2 LQKENI come from the germline V gene. V lost 5 bases and J lost 4, with 15 bases in between. CDR3 size: 15 residues. This chain's CDR3 is CASSADSLGGNTIYF. In nucleotides, the CDR3 is TGTGCCAGCTCAGCGGACTCTCTCGGCGGAAACACCATATATTTT.

The chain carries TRBV10-3 and TRBJ2-1; 12 bases agree with TRBD2. Germline V gives CDR1 ENHRY, CDR2 SYGVKD. With 6 bases clipped from V and 2 bases from J, the junction kept 8 bases outside the gene matches. The CDR3 has 17 residues. The chain's CDR3 is CAISPKGLAGTYNEQFF. Written as DNA, the CDR3 is TGTGCCATCAGCCCGAAAGGACTAGCGGGGACCTACAATGAGCAGTTCTTC.

In this sample, this clone turned up a few times. The genes are TRBV7-3 and TRBJ2-2, with D possibly being TRBD2 (6 bases). Trimming took off 2 bases at V and 4 bases at J, with 14 bases between the two ends. CDR1 and CDR2 from the germline V gene are SGHTA and FQGTGA. The CDR3 is made up of 16 amino acids. In nucleotides, the CDR3 is TGTGCCAGCAGCTTACAAACAGGCGGGGCCACCGGGGAGCTGTTTTTT. This gives the protein CASSLQTGGATGELFF.

This clone was detected a few times. This chain joins TRBV7-6 and TRBJ2-1, with 13 bases fitting TRBD2. Trimming removed 1 base from V and 9 bases from J; junction bases left unmatched: 9. The V gene's germline CDR1 is SGHVS and CDR2 FNYEAQ. The CDR3 consists of 17 residues. CDR3 region: CASSLGGLAGAAVEQFF. CDR3 in DNA: TGTGCCAGCAGCTTAGGAGGACTAGCGGGAGCAGCGGTTGAGCAGTTCTTC.

The rearrangement links TRBV5-1 to TRBJ2-6; D is perhaps TRBD2 (6 bases). The CDR3 extends over 18 amino acids. The germline V and J ends were trimmed by 0 bases and 4 bases, with 17 bases remaining between them. CDR1 is SGHRS, CDR2 YFSETQ, per germline. The CDR3 DNA sequence: TGCGCCAGCAGCTTGGGTCTACCAAGCGGGTCCGGGGCCAACGTCCTGACTTTC. This sequence encodes CASSLGLPSGSGANVLTF.

J is TRBJ2-5 and V is TRBV10-2; D is possibly TRBD1 or TRBD2 (5 bases each). Germline V gene lookup returns CDR1 WSHSY and CDR2 SAAADI. Trimming took 2 bases from V and 2 from J, leaving 9 bases between them. The length of the CDR3 is 14 residues. As DNA, the CDR3 is TGCGCCAGCAGTGAGGCCGGGACGCAAGAGACCCAGTACTTC. It codes for CASSEAGTQETQYF.

The rearrangement uses TRBV2 and TRBJ1-2; possibly TRBD1 for D (5 bases). CDR3 length: 13 residues. V shed 3 bases and J shed 8 bases, with 13 bases lying between them. The germline CDR1 and CDR2 sequences are SNHLY and FYNNEI. CDR3 sequence: CASSDTRVLGYTF. The CDR3 DNA reads as TGTGCCAGCAGTGACACCAGGGTGTTGGGCTACACCTTC.

The rearrangement links TRBV5-1 to TRBJ2-1, with 9 nucleotides matching TRBD2. CDR1 and CDR2 (germline): SGHRS, YFSETQ. The CDR3 contains 15 residues. V lost 0 bases to trimming and J lost 8 bases; unmatched junction nucleotides: 6. This CDR3 reads CASSLAGIAGDEQFF. The CDR3 nucleotides read TGCGCCAGCAGCTTGGCCGGGATAGCGGGAGATGAGCAGTTCTTC.

This clone was seen once. This chain joins TRBV14 and TRBJ2-1; maybe TRBD1 (6 bases). This CDR3 is 18 amino acids long. Germline CDR1 reads SGHDN; CDR2 reads FVKESK. The ends were cut back, 4 bases at V and 1 base at J, with 20 bases in the middle. In DNA, the CDR3 is TGTGCCAGCAGCCGCCTACCCCCCGGGACACGATCCTACAATGAGCAGTTCTTC. Protein sequence: CASSRLPPGTRSYNEQFF.

This clone has only a few counts. This chain connects TRBV5-6 to TRBJ1-1; 8 bases agree with TRBD1. V lost 4 bases, J lost 7 bases, and 3 bases stayed unmatched. This CDR3 spans 12 amino acids. Germline lookup yields CDR1 SGHDT and CDR2 YYEEEE. Here the CDR3 DNA reads TGTGCCAGCAGCGCGGGACAGGTTGAAGCTTTCTTT. This sequence encodes CASSAGQVEAFF.